Listed here are 30 T cell receptor beta chains from one sample, sequenced in a study of HIV-infected patients and healthy controls. All unsorted peripheral T cells were captured because whole blood was used without fractionation. Reverse transcription used 500 to 550 ng RNA and constant-region primers for alpha and beta. Each of the alpha and beta chains got its own library through chain-specific third strand synthesis with indices. MiXCR was run by TCRdb on the 5' RACE reads, yielding one entry per CDR3 protein. The table lists around 11,000 distinct CDR3 sequences, about 10% of them singletons. Sequenced material: blood, taken before antiretroviral therapy. All receptors derive from an adult with HIV infection.

The chain carries TRBV30 and TRBJ1-5; D might be TRBD1 (6 bases). The germline gives CDR1 GTSNPN, CDR2 SVGIG (reference sequence). This CDR3 comprises 17 residues. The V end was cut by 0 bases, the J end by 2 bases, with 17 bases between. The DNA for the CDR3 is TGTGCCTGGAGTGTTCGAAGGGGCAGGGGTCGCAATCAGCCCCAGCATTTT. This translates into CAWSVRRGRGRNQPQHF. The whole variable domain, filled in from reference TRBV30 and TRBJ1-5, reads SQTIHQWPATLVQPVGSPLSLECTVEGTSNPNLYWYRQAAGRGLQLLFYSVGIGQISSEVPQNLSASRPQDRQFILSSKKLLLSDSGFYLCAWSVRRGRGRNQPQHFGDGTRLSIL.

This clonotype was seen many times. V gene TRBV7-8 combines with J gene TRBJ1-5; D may be TRBD1 (5 bases). The CDR3 extends over 15 amino acids. Deletions cut 1 base from V and 1 base from J, with 8 bases between. From germline, CDR1 is SGHVS and CDR2 FQNEAQ. This chain's CDR3 is CASSLDQGSNQPQHF. CDR3 DNA: TGTGCCAGCAGCTTAGATCAGGGCAGCAATCAGCCCCAGCATTTT.

This clonotype has a count of ten or more. The V and J genes are TRBV13 and TRBJ1-1, with D unclear. The CDR3 has 13 amino acids. Germline-derived CDR1 and CDR2 are PRHDT and FYEKMQ (reference sequence). Trimming removed 2 bases from V and 4 bases from J, with 8 bases in between. The CDR3 spells CASSLSGRTEAFF. The CDR3 nucleotides are TGTGCCAGCAGCTTATCTGGGCGCACTGAAGCTTTCTTT.

In its sample, this clonotype was seen a few times. V and J are TRBV19 and TRBJ1-5, with unresolved D. V lost 6 bases to trimming and J lost 7 bases, with 13 bases between them. The V gene's germline CDR1 is LNHDA and CDR2 SQIVND (reference sequence). The CDR3 length is 13 residues. Written as DNA, the CDR3 is TGTGCCAGTAGGGGAGGGTACAGCCAGCCCCAGCATTTT. It translates to CASRGGYSQPQHF.

Ten or more counts support this clonotype. The DNA of the CDR3 is TGTGCCAGCAGACCCGACAGGGAAATGATGAACACTGAAGCTTTCTTT. Protein: CASRPDREMMNTEAFF. V is TRBV6-5 and J is TRBJ1-1; TRBD1 matches 7 bases. This CDR3 region has 16 residues. V trimming: 6 bases; J trimming: 0 bases; junction bases outside the gene matches: 10. Germline-derived CDR1 and CDR2 are MNHEY and SVGAGI.

This clonotype was seen a few times. The chain recombines TRBV5-6 with TRBJ2-1, with 9 positions matching TRBD1. Per germline, CDR1 SGHDT and CDR2 YYEEEE. The CDR3 length is 15 residues. The ends lost 3 bases at V and 4 bases at J; junction bases unmatched: 5. The CDR3 loop reads CASSWGQGLYNEQFF. CDR3 DNA sequence: TGTGCCAGCAGCTGGGGACAGGGCCTTTACAATGAGCAGTTCTTC.

Many counts were recorded for this clonotype. The chain links TRBV4-2 to TRBJ1-1; D not resolved. The germline V and J ends were trimmed by 1 base and 2 bases, with 8 bases remaining between them. The germline V gene encodes CDR1 LGHNA and CDR2 YNFKEQ. The CDR3 runs to 14 residues. Here the CDR3 DNA reads TGTGCCAGCAGCCAAGCGGCTCCCAACACTGAAGCTTTCTTT. Amino acid sequence: CASSQAAPNTEAFF.

The chain joins TRBV12-3 or TRBV12-4 to TRBJ2-1; D remains unclear. The ends were cut back, 7 bases at V and 1 base at J, with 11 bases in the middle. The CDR3 is 14 residues long. The CDR3 nucleotides are TGTGCCAGCACCCTCCCCGGTTCCTACAATGAGCAGTTCTTC. Its translation: CASTLPGSYNEQFF.

The rearrangement links TRBV5-1 to TRBJ2-2; D is possibly TRBD1 (5 bases). The V end was cut by 0 bases, the J end by 0 bases, with 9 bases between. The CDR3 covers 16 residues. The germline V gene has CDR1 SGHRS and CDR2 YFSETQ. The CDR3 DNA is TGCGCCAGCAGCTTGGAGTCAGGGACGAACACCGGGGAGCTGTTTTTT. This translates into CASSLESGTNTGELFF. Variable domain in full (rest from reference TRBV5-1 and TRBJ2-2): KAGVTQTPRYLIKTRGQQVTLSCSPISGHRSVSWYQQTPGQGLQFLFEYFSETQRNKGNFPGRFSGRQFSNSRSEMNVSTLELGDSALYLCASSLESGTNTGELFFGEGSRLTVL.

In this sample, this clonotype turned up a few times. The chain has TRBV4-2 and TRBJ2-5, with 10 positions matching TRBD1. This CDR3 has 14 amino acids. The trim removed 4 bases at V and 4 bases at J, leaving 3 bases unmatched. Germline V lookup: CDR1 LGHNA, CDR2 YNFKEQ. The CDR3 here is CASSPGQGRETQYF. CDR3 in DNA: TGTGCCAGCAGCCCGGGACAGGGGAGAGAGACCCAGTACTTC.

J is TRBJ1-2 and V is TRBV12-3 or TRBV12-4, with TRBD1 identical over 8 bases. Trimming cost V 3 bases and J 6 bases; bases outside gene matches: 6. CDR3 length: 14 residues. The chain's CDR3 is CASSFKGTGDGYTF. DNA of the CDR3: TGTGCCAGCAGTTTTAAAGGGACAGGCGATGGCTACACCTTC.

This clonotype was observed at least ten times. V usage is TRBV5-6 and J usage is TRBJ2-2, with D possibly being TRBD1 or TRBD2 (5 bases each). Trimming shortened V by 10 bases and J by 1 base, and 14 bases separated the two germline ends. Germline V gene sequence: CDR1 SGHDT, CDR2 YYEEEE. The CDR3 is 14 amino acids. In nucleotides, the CDR3 is TGTGCCTCTGGCTGGGGGTGGAACACCGGGGAGCTGTTTTTT. Translating gives CASGWGWNTGELFF.

This clonotype was seen repeatedly, ten times or more. The CDR3 sequence is CASSLKGDTQYF. CDR3 DNA: TGTGCCAGCAGCTTAAAAGGGGACACGCAGTATTTT. The chain combines TRBV7-2 with TRBJ2-3, with D perhaps given as TRBD1 or TRBD2 (5 bases each). Germline CDR1 and CDR2: SGHTA and FQGNSA. The CDR3 loop spans 12 amino acids. V lost 2 bases and J 9 bases, leaving 9 bases between the germline ends.

This clonotype was counted ten times or more. The J gene is TRBJ2-3, the V gene TRBV20-1; possible D gene TRBD2, 5 bases. The CDR3 is 15 residues long. The ends were cut back, 6 bases at V and 2 bases at J, with 18 bases in the middle. Germline assignment: CDR1 DFQATT and CDR2 SNEGSKA (reference sequence). The CDR3 coding sequence is TGCAGTGCCGCGTATGCGGCGGACTCCACAGATACGCAGTATTTT. The encoded protein is CSAAYAADSTDTQYF.

V gene TRBV5-4 combines with J gene TRBJ1-5; D perhaps matches TRBD1 (5 bases). The CDR3 has 15 amino acids. Trimming stripped 0 bases from V and 3 bases from J, with 10 bases between. Germline values: CDR1 SGHNT, CDR2 YYREEE (reference sequence). The CDR3 DNA reads TGTGCCAGCAGCTTGGACAGGCTTTTCAATCAGCCCCAGCATTTT. This encodes CASSLDRLFNQPQHF.

This clonotype was observed many times. This rearrangement joins TRBV12-3 or TRBV12-4 to TRBJ2-5; tentative D call: TRBD2 (5 bases). The CDR3 loop spans 16 amino acids. V was cut by 5 bases and J by 3 bases, with 19 bases left in between. Written as DNA, the CDR3 is TGTGCCAGCAGTCCACCAAGGGCGCTCGGGGAAGAGACCCAGTACTTC. Encoded protein: CASSPPRALGEETQYF.

This clonotype came up many times. The chain is built from TRBV19 and TRBJ2-1; TRBD1 or TRBD2 may be the D gene (5 bases each). V lost 3 bases, J lost 7 bases, and 16 bases lay in between. The CDR3 contains 15 residues. Per the germline V gene, CDR1 is LNHDA and CDR2 is SQIVND (reference sequence). The CDR3 spells CASSIPGRPRNEQFF. As DNA, the CDR3 is TGTGCCAGTAGTATCCCGGGACGACCAAGAAATGAGCAGTTCTTC. The complete variable domain, with remaining parts taken from reference TRBV19 and TRBJ2-1, reads DGGITQSPKYLFRKEGQNVTLSCEQNLNHDAMYWYRQDPGQGLRLIYYSQIVNDFQKGDIAEGYSVSREKKESFPLTVTSAQKNPTAFYLCASSIPGRPRNEQFFGPGTRLTVL.

This clonotype was found many times. V and J are TRBV6-5 and TRBJ2-3; unclear D gene. This CDR3 region has 17 residues. V lost 0 bases, J lost 2 bases, and 15 bases lay in between. The germline gives CDR1 MNHEY, CDR2 SVGAGI. CDR3 coding DNA: TGTGCCAGCAGTTACTCGGGCAACGAGGAACTCACAGATACGCAGTATTTT. This gives the protein CASSYSGNEELTDTQYF.

This clonotype was picked up a small number of times. The chain couples TRBV3-1 to TRBJ2-7; TRBD1 matches at 10 bases. Per the germline V gene, CDR1 is LGHDT and CDR2 is YNNKEL (reference sequence). The junction had 6 bases not matched to a gene; V was cut back by 4 bases and J by 3 bases. The CDR3 sequence is 15 residues long. The CDR3 is CASSRNRDRGYEQYF. The CDR3, as DNA: TGTGCCAGCAGCCGCAACCGGGACAGGGGCTACGAGCAGTACTTC.

This clonotype has at least ten counts. The chain employs TRBV12-3 or TRBV12-4 and TRBJ2-1; tentative D call: TRBD2 (6 bases). Trimming removed 5 bases at V and 9 bases at J, with 14 bases between. There are 13 residues in the CDR3. The CDR3 sequence: CASSTQKAGEQFF. The CDR3 DNA sequence: TGTGCCAGCAGTACTCAGAAAGCGGGTGAGCAGTTCTTC.

This clonotype has only a few counts. The V gene is TRBV12-3 or TRBV12-4, the J gene TRBJ1-2, with 7 bases fitting TRBD1. With 1 base clipped from V and 8 bases from J, the junction kept 4 bases outside the gene matches. There are 13 residues in the CDR3. CDR3 in DNA: TGTGCCAGCAGTTTAGGAGGAGGGGGCGGCTACACCTTC. Translation gives CASSLGGGGGYTF.

This clonotype has a count of ten or more. CDR3 nucleotides: TGCGCCAGCAGCCAAGAGGCCCTACCCGGGAGCTACGAGCAGTACTTC. Translation gives CASSQEALPGSYEQYF. The rearrangement links TRBV4-3 to TRBJ2-7, with a weak D call TRBD2 (6 bases). Trimming took off 0 bases at V and 3 bases at J, with 15 bases between the two ends. Per the germline V gene, CDR1 is LGHNA and CDR2 is YSLEER. The CDR3 sequence is 16 residues long.

This clonotype is judged medium-sized. The chain joins TRBV28 to TRBJ1-2, with TRBD1 as a possible D gene (5 bases). V was trimmed by 5 bases and J by 4 bases, leaving 14 bases between them. The CDR3 runs 14 residues. The germline CDR1 and CDR2 sequences are MDHEN and SYDVKM. In DNA, the CDR3 is TGTGCCAGCAGTACGCAGGGAACCTTCTATGGCTACACCTTC. This encodes CASSTQGTFYGYTF.

The chain is built from TRBV20-1 and TRBJ2-3, with 8 bases identical to TRBD2. Germline V gene lookup returns CDR1 DFQATT and CDR2 SNEGSKA (reference sequence). The ends lost 5 bases at V and 1 base at J; junction bases unmatched: 2. The CDR3 spans 13 residues. The CDR3 spells CSAELAGTDTQYF. CDR3 sequence (DNA): TGCAGTGCTGAACTAGCGGGCACAGATACGCAGTATTTT.

This clonotype has just a few counts. The genes are TRBV28 and TRBJ2-5, with D tentatively TRBD2 (6 bases). The CDR3 is made up of 17 amino acids. V shed 3 bases and J shed 4 bases, with 21 bases lying between them. CDR1 is MDHEN and CDR2 is SYDVKM in the germline V gene. CDR3 loop: CASSFNGLGGGGETQYF. As DNA, the CDR3 is TGTGCCAGCAGTTTTAACGGTCTGGGGGGTGGAGGAGAGACCCAGTACTTC.

The sample holds many counts of this clonotype. The chain links TRBV4-2 to TRBJ1-2; tentatively, D is TRBD1 (6 bases). The V end was cut by 4 bases, the J end by 2 bases, with 14 bases between. Germline CDR1 and CDR2: LGHNA and YNFKEQ. This CDR3 region has 15 residues. The CDR3 region is CASSRSGAGNYGYTF. The CDR3 nucleotides read TGTGCCAGCAGCCGATCAGGGGCAGGGAACTATGGCTACACCTTC.

This clonotype was recorded many times. V usage is TRBV6-2 or TRBV6-3 and J usage is TRBJ2-1; D gene unclear. The CDR3 contains 13 residues. Germline V lookup: CDR1 MNHEY, CDR2 SVGEGT. V lost 8 bases and J 5 bases, leaving 13 bases between the germline ends. CDR3 sequence reads: CASGPQSHNEQFF. CDR3 in DNA: TGTGCCAGCGGGCCGCAGTCCCACAATGAGCAGTTCTTC.

The table lists this clonotype with a few counts. V gene TRBV6-5 combines with J gene TRBJ1-4, with D maybe TRBD1 (6 bases). Trimming left V 5 bases short and J 5 bases short, with 12 bases between. Germline V gene lookup returns CDR1 MNHEY and CDR2 SVGAGI. The CDR3 totals 14 residues. The CDR3: CASSTGQKNEKLFF. DNA for the CDR3: TGTGCCAGCAGTACCGGACAGAAGAATGAAAAACTGTTTTTT.

This clonotype was seen ten or more times. The V and J genes are TRBV7-3 and TRBJ1-1; D is ambiguous. The CDR3 consists of 13 residues. Trimming left V 4 bases short and J 0 bases short, with 6 bases between. Germline CDR1 SGHTA, CDR2 FQGTGA. DNA of the CDR3: TGTGCCAGCAGCTCTTTTATGAACACTGAAGCTTTCTTT. Amino acids: CASSSFMNTEAFF.

Relative to its sample, this clonotype is medium-sized. The V gene is TRBV18, the J gene TRBJ2-5; 8 bases line up with TRBD1. This CDR3 has 20 amino acids. Germline V CDR1 and CDR2: KGHSH, LQKENI. With 3 bases clipped from V and 5 bases from J, the junction kept 23 bases outside the gene matches. CDR3 DNA sequence: TGTGCCAGCTCACCCTCTGGGTATGGGACAGGCCCTTTAAGGAGCGAGACCCAGTACTTC. Encoded protein: CASSPSGYGTGPLRSETQYF. The entire variable domain, with the rest obtained from reference TRBV18 and TRBJ2-5, is as follows: NAGVMQNPRHLVRRRGQEARLRCSPMKGHSHVYWYRQLPEEGLKFMVYLQKENIIDESGMPKERFSAEFPKEGPSILRIQQVVRGDSAAYFCASSPSGYGTGPLRSETQYFGPGTRLLVL.